This T cell receptor (beta chain) originates from a study of cytomegalovirus exposure and HLA in healthy donors. Concerning this clone: Its target is not known.

PCR primers comprised 60 Vbeta and 13 Jbeta primers. Here immunoSEQ multiplex PCR was the method, and the copy in TCRdb shows in-frame clones only, minus some. Of 150,000 or so clones in the sample, around 80% were seen once. These donors, healthy bone marrow donors, were studied. General study results and limits: Roughly even sequencing depth across donors was the assumption behind the presence/absence analyses. The Asian-associated ancestry cluster reportedly had fewer N-insertions than the roughly 670-donor mean in a later analysis. As a later analysis showed, a missense DCLRE1C variant was linked to trimming of TCR beta V- and J-genes.

The sequencing sample was made of PBMCs. This sequence originates from a woman in her forties or fifties in good health and CMV-seropositive.

The CDR3 loop is CASSQNQYNEQFF. The CDR3 region has the DNA TGTGCCAGCAGCCAGAACCAGTACAATGAGCAGTTCTTC. This chain links TRBV7-2 with TRBJ2-1; D is unclear. From germline, CDR1 is SGHTA and CDR2 FQGNSA. This CDR3 region has 13 residues. Trimming stripped 5 bases from V and 4 bases from J, with 9 bases between.